This T cell receptor beta chain was sequenced in a study of immune evolution from preneoplasia to lung adenocarcinoma. Broader study findings: Later-stage lesions appeared to have more T cells, more diversity, less clonality.

Profiling relied on immunoSEQ multiplex PCR, and the TCRdb table lists in-frame clones only, not all of them. The sample yields about 9,000 clones, approximately 85% seen once. This clone was seen only a few times. Antigen: not known. Germline CDR1 reads SGHVS; CDR2 reads FNYEAQ. This CDR3 comprises 13 residues. Trimming cost V 0 bases and J 4 bases, with 6 bases left between them. The sample taken for sequencing was FFPE minimally invasive lung adenocarcinoma tissue. The V gene is TRBV7-6, the J gene TRBJ1-1; D is unresolved. The sequence came from a person between 65 and 80 years old with lung adenocarcinoma. The CDR3 reads CASSLALTTEAFF. The DNA for the CDR3 is TGTGCCAGCAGCTTAGCGCTCACCACTGAAGCTTTCTTT. Supplemented by reference TRBV7-6 and TRBJ1-1, the full variable domain reads GAGVSQSPRYKVTKRGQDVALRCDPISGHVSLYWYRQALGQGPEFLTYFNYEAQQDKSGLPNDRFSAERPEGSISTLTIQRTEQRDSAMYRCASSLALTTEAFFGQGTRLTVV.